This passage covers 15 T cell receptor beta chains from one sample sequenced in a study of molecular identifiers for immune sequencing clone quantification. TCRdb called the PCR reads again in MiXCR, with one record for every CDR3 protein. Seen here are some 97,000 distinct CDR3 sequences, approximately 25% observed once, and the top ten hold about 0.94%. Specimen: naive CD8+ T cells from blood, with Jurkat cell RNA spiked in. Stated subset: FACS-sorted CD8+CD4-CCR7+CD45RA+ naive T cells. These receptors were collected from a human donor in good health. Some libraries in this study had Jurkat cell RNA spiked in.

This clonotype has a count of ten or more. V is TRBV25-1 and J is TRBJ2-7; 7 positions agree with TRBD1. Unmatched junction bases numbered 6, after V lost 2 bases and J lost 2 bases. The CDR3 is made up of 15 amino acids. CDR1 is MGHDK and CDR2 is SYGVNS in the germline V gene. Here the CDR3 DNA reads TGTGCCAGCAGTGAACCGACAGGGATAACCTACGAGCAGTACTTC. This codes for CASSEPTGITYEQYF.

As for this clonotype: The conserved phenylalanine or tryptophan normally closing the CDR3 is absent here, so this likely arose from a read error. The chain carries TRBV6-5 and TRBJ2-7; possible D gene TRBD1, 5 bases. The V end was cut by 1 base, the J end by 2 bases, with 9 bases between. The CDR3 has 14 residues. Germline-derived CDR1 and CDR2 are MNHEY and SVGAGI. The CDR3 DNA is TGTGCCAGCAGTTACTATAGGGGAACCTACGAGCAGTACCTC. Translation gives CASSYYRGTYEQYL.

A remark on this clonotype: This sequence may be a read error, since a much larger clone differs from it by one base. J is TRBJ1-5 and V is TRBV24-1, with D uncertain. The germline gives CDR1 KGHDR, CDR2 SFDVKD. The V end was cut by 6 bases, the J end by 4 bases, with 6 bases between. This CDR3 spans 12 amino acids. In nucleotides, the CDR3 is TGTGCCACCAGTAACCGGAATCAGCCCCAGCATTTT. Translating gives CATSNRNQPQHF.

This clonotype was recorded at least ten times. This sequence joins TRBV6-5 and TRBJ1-1; unclear D gene. In germline, CDR1 is MNHEY, CDR2 SVGAGI. V was pared by 8 bases and J by 0 bases, with 22 bases between. This CDR3 region has 17 residues. The CDR3 here is CASSTVGTNPMNTEAFF. In DNA, the CDR3 is TGTGCCAGCTCTACAGTGGGAACAAACCCGATGAACACTGAAGCTTTCTTT.

This clonotype appeared many times. This chain connects TRBV12-3 or TRBV12-4 to TRBJ2-6; 7 nucleotides line up with TRBD1. J lost 5 bases, V lost 6 bases, and 7 bases had no gene match. The CDR3 consists of 15 residues. As DNA, the CDR3 is TGTGCCAGCAGCCCCCACAGGGGAAGGGCCAACGTCCTGACTTTC. This gives the protein CASSPHRGRANVLTF.

About this clonotype: A much larger clone sits a single nucleotide away, making a read error possible. The gene calls are TRBV29-1 and TRBJ1-2; D may be TRBD1 (6 bases). This CDR3 is 15 amino acids long. CDR1 and CDR2 from the germline V gene are SQVTM and ANQGSEA. Between the trimmed V and J ends, which lost 4 bases and 8 bases, there was a span of 23 bases. CDR3 sequence: CSVATPFTGLEGYTF. The CDR3, as DNA: TGCAGCGTTGCAACCCCTTTTACAGGGCTAGAGGGCTACACCTTC.

J is TRBJ2-2 and V is TRBV18; D remains unclear. Per the germline V gene, CDR1 is KGHSH and CDR2 is LQKENI. Trimming cost V 1 base and J 3 bases, with 3 bases left between them. The CDR3 has 13 residues. CDR3 nucleotides: TGTGCCAGCTCACCACAAGACACCGGGGAGCTGTTTTTT. It encodes CASSPQDTGELFF.

This clonotype was seen ten or more times. The V gene is TRBV25-1, the J gene TRBJ2-4; perhaps TRBD2 as D (5 bases). Between the trimmed V and J ends, which lost 4 bases and 8 bases, there was a span of 9 bases. The CDR3 is 12 residues long. In germline, CDR1 is MGHDK, CDR2 SYGVNS. The CDR3 region has the DNA TGTGCCAGCAGTGCCGGACTGGACATTCAGTACTTC. Protein: CASSAGLDIQYF.

As to this clonotype: The junction and the germline gene differ at one end; a read error may be behind it. The chain has TRBV5-1 and TRBJ2-7; TRBD2 might be the D (5 bases). The CDR3 totals 13 residues. Germline assignment: CDR1 SGHRS and CDR2 YFSETQ. Written as DNA, the CDR3 is TGCGCGAGCAGCTTGGAGGTGGTGGGCGAGCAGTACTTC. Its translation is CASSLEVVGEQYF. Full variable domain (rest looked up from reference TRBV5-1 and TRBJ2-7): KAGVTQTPRYLIKTRGQQVTLSCSPISGHRSVSWYQQTPGQGLQFLFEYFSETQRNKGNFPGRFSGRQFSNSRSEMNVSTLELGDSALYLCASSLEVVGEQYFGPGTRLTVT.

Concerning this clonotype: A much larger clone is a single base away; this may be a read error. V and J are TRBV7-9 and TRBJ2-7; 8 positions match TRBD1. Germline CDR1 is SEHNR and CDR2 is FQNEAQ (reference sequence). The length of the CDR3 is 13 residues. CDR3 in DNA: TGTGCCGGCAGCTTAGACAGGGGCCACGAGCAGTACTTC. Encoded protein: CAGSLDRGHEQYF.

This clonotype occurred many times. The chain employs TRBV7-9 and TRBJ1-1, with D uncertain. Trimming stripped 4 bases from V and 8 bases from J, with 14 bases between. The CDR3 has 13 residues. Germline assignment: CDR1 SEHNR and CDR2 FQNEAQ (reference sequence). CDR3 DNA sequence: TGTGCCAGCAGCTCAAGCCCTACAGTGGAAGCTTTCTTT. This translates into CASSSSPTVEAFF.

This clonotype was recorded at least ten times. The chain has TRBV6-6 and TRBJ1-5, with 9 bases lining up with TRBD1. CDR1 MNHNY and CDR2 SVGAGI come from the germline V gene (reference sequence). V lost 6 bases, J lost 4 bases, and 7 bases stayed unmatched. This CDR3 contains 15 residues. Here the CDR3 DNA reads TGTGCCAGCAGATCGGACAGGGGCCTTAATCAGCCCCAGCATTTT. It specifies CASRSDRGLNQPQHF.

The chain couples TRBV30 to TRBJ1-1; 8 positions agree with TRBD1. From germline, CDR1 is GTSNPN and CDR2 SVGIG (reference sequence). Trimming cost V 2 bases and J 7 bases; bases outside gene matches: 6. CDR3 length: 13 amino acids. As DNA, the CDR3 is TGTGCCTGGAGTTCGGACAGGGACAGTGAAGCTTTCTTT. Translated: CAWSSDRDSEAFF.

This clonotype was counted between two and nine times. V and J are TRBV28 and TRBJ2-1, with D uncertain. CDR3 length: 13 residues. The ends were cut back, 6 bases at V and 7 bases at J, with 13 bases in the middle. Germline V gene data show CDR1 as MDHEN and CDR2 as SYDVKM. In nucleotides, the CDR3 is TGTGCCAGCAGCCTCGGGCCGTGGAATGAGCAGTTCTTC. Translation gives CASSLGPWNEQFF. The entire variable domain, with the rest obtained from reference TRBV28 and TRBJ2-1, is as follows: DVKVTQSSRYLVKRTGEKVFLECVQDMDHENMFWYRQDPGLGLRLIYFSYDVKMKEKGDIPEGYSVSREKKERFSLILESASTNQTSMYLCASSLGPWNEQFFGPGTRLTVL.

This clonotype was counted ten times or more. The V and J genes are TRBV7-3 and TRBJ2-7; possibly TRBD1 for D (6 bases). V dropped 4 bases and J dropped 7 bases, with 32 bases sitting between them. Germline V CDR1 and CDR2: SGHTA, FQGTGA. This CDR3 is 19 amino acids long. The CDR3 region is CASSSKQLVWGPPSGEQYF. The CDR3 DNA reads TGTGCCAGCAGCTCTAAACAGCTAGTTTGGGGGCCCCCTTCGGGGGAGCAGTACTTC. The full variable domain, with the rest looked up from reference TRBV7-3 and TRBJ2-7, is GAGVSQTPSNKVTEKGKYVELRCDPISGHTALYWYRQSLGQGPEFLIYFQGTGAADDSGLPNDRFFAVRPEGSVSTLKIQRTERGDSAVYLCASSSKQLVWGPPSGEQYFGPGTRLTVT.